This TCR beta chain was obtained from a study of T cell repertoires in cytomegalovirus infection. Background on the study: Through public TCR beta signatures, both CMV infection and matching HLA type were indicated.

General observations from the study: Cumulative public TCR beta family frequency identified carriers of CMV plus the relevant HLA. HLA-C-restricted CMV clonotypes gave the most frequent clonotype in two of eight donors.

The CDR3 consists of 12 residues. The germline CDR1 and CDR2 sequences are SGHAT and FQDESV (reference sequence). V shed 5 bases and J shed 7 bases, with 11 bases lying between them. Worth noting for this clonotype: Its specificity is not known.

TCRdb recomputed calls from the reads with MiXCR, one row per CDR3 protein. The sample lists some 180,000 distinct CDR3 sequences, approximately 18% seen once, with approximately 26% in the top ten. The sample taken for sequencing was CD8+ T cells from PBMCs. The clonotype was recovered from a human donor in good health (CMV status not recorded). Some clones in this sample may be carry-over from other donors' samples. This chain uses TRBV11-1 with TRBJ1-1, with D uncertain. The CDR3 here is CASSPGGNEAFF. The CDR3 DNA is TGTGCCAGCAGCCCAGGAGGGAATGAAGCTTTCTTT.